The 30 T cell receptor beta chains below all came from one sample that was sequenced in a study of shared clonotypes between healthy human individuals (dated by TCRdb to 2018 to 2021). CD8 naive samples consisted of CD45RO-negative cells that were positively selected for CCR7, yielding a CD45RA+CCR7+ population without TemRA cells. Receptor libraries were prepared by the immunoSEQ multiplex PCR assay. TCRdb carries this immuneACCESS record with in-frame sequences only. Its versions omit some clonotypes, under half of them owing to an unresolved V gene in the studies checked, with the rest unexplained. In this sample the table shows about 2.1 million clones, 80% to 95% of which occur a single time. The leading ten clones occupy 1.5% to 2% of the sample. Sequencing was carried out using naive CD8+ T cells from PBMCs. The cell subset or site tag for this specimen amounts to: CD45RA+CCR7+. These receptor sequences come from a man younger than 35 in good health. Some clones in this sample may be carry-over from other donors' samples.

This clone was observed once. This chain uses TRBV5-8 with TRBJ1-1; 8 nucleotides match TRBD1. In germline, CDR1 is SGHTS, CDR2 YDEGEE. The CDR3 runs to 14 residues. Trimming took 5 bases from V and 1 from J; bases not matched to a gene: 4. The CDR3 nucleotides read TGTGCCAGCAGAATACAGGGGGAGAACACTGAAGCTTTCTTT. Protein product: CASRIQGENTEAFF.

The chain recombines TRBV18 with TRBJ1-1; 11 nucleotides align to TRBD1. Germline V gives CDR1 KGHSH, CDR2 LQKENI. The ends lost 3 bases at V and 6 bases at J; junction bases unmatched: 3. The CDR3 totals 14 residues. DNA for the CDR3: TGTGCCAGCTCACCTTTGGGACAGGGGGCTGAAGCTTTCTTT. This gives the protein CASSPLGQGAEAFF.

This chain links TRBV11-2 with TRBJ2-3, with 7 bases fitting TRBD2. CDR3 size: 16 residues. Germline V gene sequence: CDR1 SGHAT, CDR2 FQNNGV. V lost 2 bases to trimming and J lost 6 bases; unmatched junction nucleotides: 11. The CDR3 nucleotides are TGTGCCAGCAGCTTAACTAGGCGGTTGGGGGGGGATACGCAGTATTTT. It encodes CASSLTRRLGGDTQYF. Full variable domain (rest looked up from reference TRBV11-2 and TRBJ2-3): EAGVAQSPRYKIIEKRQSVAFWCNPISGHATLYWYQQILGQGPKLLIQFQNNGVVDDSQLPKDRFSAERLKGVDSTLKIQPAKLEDSAVYLCASSLTRRLGGDTQYFGPGTRLTVL.

The V call is TRBV18, the J call TRBJ1-1; TRBD1 agrees at 8 bases. Germline CDR1 and CDR2: KGHSH and LQKENI. J gave up 7 bases and V 8 bases, and 12 bases lay outside the gene matches. The CDR3 runs to 14 residues. The CDR3 sequence: CASTRQGLKIEAFF. The CDR3, as DNA: TGTGCCAGCACGAGACAGGGGCTAAAGATTGAAGCTTTCTTT.

The V and J genes are TRBV7-2 and TRBJ2-3; 10 bases map to TRBD2. This CDR3 has 14 amino acids. CDR1 and CDR2 from the germline V gene are SGHTA and FQGNSA. V lost 4 bases and J lost 5; bases outside the gene matches: 3. CDR3 bases: TGTGCCAGCAGCTCTCTAGCGGGAGAAGATACGCAGTATTTT. Translating gives CASSSLAGEDTQYF.

The chain couples TRBV13 to TRBJ2-1, with 9 bases fitting TRBD2. The CDR3 length is 17 residues. CDR1 and CDR2 from the germline V gene are PRHDT and FYEKMQ (reference sequence). Trimming at V came to 3 bases and at J to 4 bases, leaving 10 bases not matched to a gene. CDR3 protein: CASSLTPREGRYNEQFF. Written as DNA, the CDR3 is TGTGCCAGCAGCTTGACCCCGCGGGAGGGTAGGTACAATGAGCAGTTCTTC.

In this sample, this clone turned up once. V usage is TRBV6-5 and J usage is TRBJ2-7, with TRBD1 identical over 7 bases. This CDR3 is built from 16 residues. The V and J ends lost 3 bases and 5 bases, in that order; junction bases with no gene match: 13. CDR1 is MNHEY, CDR2 SVGAGI, per germline. CDR3 in amino acids: CASSYFPRTGLDEQYF. CDR3 bases: TGTGCCAGCAGTTATTTCCCCAGGACAGGTCTAGACGAGCAGTACTTC.

This clone was observed once. The J gene is TRBJ2-5, the V gene TRBV27; TRBD2 matches 8 bases. The CDR3 extends over 14 amino acids. Germline V gene data show CDR1 as MNHEY and CDR2 as SMNVEV (reference sequence). J was trimmed by 5 bases and V by 5 bases; bases with no gene match: 7. CDR3 nucleotide sequence: TGTGCCAGCAGTGTAGCGGGAAGTTGGGAGACCCAGTACTTC. Protein product: CASSVAGSWETQYF.

The rearrangement uses TRBV7-2 and TRBJ2-7, with 7 positions matching TRBD1. Unmatched junction bases numbered 7, after V lost 5 bases and J lost 3 bases. Germline CDR1 and CDR2: SGHTA and FQGNSA. The CDR3 runs 14 residues. The CDR3 DNA is TGTGCCAGCAGCGGGAGACAGGGTGGCTACGAGCAGTACTTC. It specifies CASSGRQGGYEQYF.

The chain joins TRBV25-1 to TRBJ2-5; a weak D match, TRBD1 (6 bases). CDR1 is MGHDK, CDR2 SYGVNS, per germline. V was pared by 2 bases and J by 1 base, with 8 bases between. CDR3 length: 14 residues. The CDR3 protein is CASSEQGIQETQYF. DNA of the CDR3: TGTGCCAGCAGTGAACAGGGGATCCAAGAGACCCAGTACTTC.

The genes are TRBV6-5 and TRBJ2-4; possibly TRBD1 for D (5 bases). Trimming pared 8 bases from V and 3 bases from J, leaving 17 bases between. The V gene's germline CDR1 is MNHEY and CDR2 SVGAGI. The CDR3 has 15 amino acids. The CDR3 nucleotides read TGTGCCAGCGCCTTCTTAAGGGGTGGCAAAAACATTCAGTACTTC. Its protein is CASAFLRGGKNIQYF.

This chain connects TRBV5-1 to TRBJ2-3; D is perhaps TRBD2 (5 bases). V lost 7 bases to trimming and J lost 1 base, with 7 bases between them. CDR1 is SGHRS and CDR2 is YFSETQ in the germline V gene. CDR3 size: 12 residues. The chain's CDR3 is CASAEGTDTQYF. In DNA, the CDR3 is TGCGCCAGCGCGGAGGGCACAGATACGCAGTATTTT.

The CDR3 DNA reads TGTGCCAGCGCCGGGAGTTCCGAGCAGTACTTC. It specifies CASAGSSEQYF. The J gene is TRBJ2-7, the V gene TRBV14; D is perhaps TRBD2 (6 bases). Trimming shortened V by 8 bases and J by 6 bases, and 11 bases separated the two germline ends. The CDR3 length is 11 residues. The germline CDR1 and CDR2 sequences are SGHDN and FVKESK.

The chain has TRBV28 and TRBJ1-1; 7 positions agree with TRBD1. The germline V gene encodes CDR1 MDHEN and CDR2 SYDVKM. V lost 2 bases to trimming and J lost 5 bases; unmatched junction nucleotides: 8. This CDR3 is 15 amino acids long. In nucleotides, the CDR3 is TGTGCCAGCAGTTTAATGGCGGGACAGTTGACTGAAGCTTTCTTT. It translates to CASSLMAGQLTEAFF.

The table lists this clone with a count of one. This sequence joins TRBV27 and TRBJ2-3, with 7 bases matching TRBD2. Per the germline V gene, CDR1 is MNHEY and CDR2 is SMNVEV (reference sequence). There are 15 residues in the CDR3. Germline trimming cut 3 bases from V and 3 bases from J; bases unmatched to any gene: 6. CDR3 coding DNA: TGTGCCAGCAGTTTGTGGCGGGAGAGAACAGATACGCAGTATTTT. This translates into CASSLWRERTDTQYF.

This chain uses TRBV11-1 with TRBJ1-1; weak D call: TRBD1 (6 bases). This CDR3 has 14 amino acids. Germline V gene data show CDR1 as SGHAT and CDR2 as FQDESV (reference sequence). Trimming removed 0 bases at V and 5 bases at J, with 10 bases between. The CDR3 spells CASSLASRGTEAFF. DNA of the CDR3: TGTGCCAGCAGCTTAGCTAGCAGGGGAACTGAAGCTTTCTTT.

The genes are TRBV10-3 and TRBJ2-2; TRBD2 aligns across 11 bases. Germline V gene lookup returns CDR1 ENHRY and CDR2 SYGVKD. The CDR3 loop spans 16 amino acids. V shed 10 bases and J 0 bases; nucleotides not matched to a gene: 7. CDR3 nucleotides: TGTGCCACCCTGACGACTAGCGGGACGAACACCGGGGAGCTGTTTTTT. It encodes CATLTTSGTNTGELFF.

This clone was counted once. The chain carries TRBV5-1 and TRBJ2-7, with D perhaps matching TRBD1 (5 bases). Germline-derived CDR1 and CDR2 are SGHRS and YFSETQ. CDR3 size: 16 residues. With 0 bases removed from V and 5 bases from J, the gap between germline ends came to 18 bases. The CDR3 DNA reads TGCGCCAGCAGCTTGGATGGATCAGGGTGGGGCGACGAGCAGTACTTC. Protein sequence: CASSLDGSGWGDEQYF.

This chain connects TRBV7-9 to TRBJ1-2, with TRBD1 as a possible D gene (5 bases). V was pared by 5 bases and J by 4 bases, with 20 bases between. Germline assignment: CDR1 SEHNR and CDR2 FQNEAQ (reference sequence). This CDR3 comprises 16 residues. CDR3 bases: TGTGCCAGCAGCCCGGACATCAGACGTCCGGGCTATGGCTACACCTTC. Its translation is CASSPDIRRPGYGYTF.

The V and J genes are TRBV7-9 and TRBJ1-1, with 7 bases aligning to TRBD1. The CDR3 has 12 residues. V lost 5 bases, J lost 5 bases, and 2 bases stayed unmatched. Germline V gives CDR1 SEHNR, CDR2 FQNEAQ (reference sequence). DNA of the CDR3: TGTGCCAGCAGCGTACAGGGGACTGAAGCTTTCTTT. As protein: CASSVQGTEAFF.

This sequence joins TRBV2 and TRBJ2-1; possibly TRBD1 for D (6 bases). Deletions cut 8 bases from V and 7 bases from J, with 21 bases between. This CDR3 comprises 15 residues. Germline-derived CDR1 and CDR2 are SNHLY and FYNNEI. CDR3 in DNA: TGTGCCAGCGTACCGACAGGCGCTAGGGTAAATGAGCAGTTCTTC. Amino acids: CASVPTGARVNEQFF.

This chain connects TRBV4-3 to TRBJ2-1; possibly TRBD1 or TRBD2 for D (6 bases each). The CDR3 has 15 residues. Germline V gene sequence: CDR1 LGHNA, CDR2 YSLEER. V was trimmed by 3 bases and J by 5 bases, leaving 14 bases between them. For the CDR3, the DNA is TGCGCCAGCAGCCAGAGGGGGAGGACGGACAATGAGCAGTTCTTC. This sequence encodes CASSQRGRTDNEQFF.

This clone was seen a few times. This rearrangement joins TRBV5-6 to TRBJ1-4; maybe TRBD1 (5 bases). Per germline, CDR1 SGHDT and CDR2 YYEEEE. The V end lost 0 bases, the J end lost 6 bases, and 9 bases lay between the germline ends. The length of the CDR3 is 14 residues. Here the CDR3 reads CASSLDRSHEKLFF. The DNA for the CDR3 is TGTGCCAGCAGCTTGGACAGGAGTCATGAAAAACTGTTTTTT.

The V and J genes are TRBV28 and TRBJ1-3; D gene unclear. Per the germline V gene, CDR1 is MDHEN and CDR2 is SYDVKM. The CDR3 length is 14 residues. Trimming cost V 5 bases and J 0 bases, with 8 bases left between them. CDR3 loop: CASSPSLSGNTIYF. CDR3 DNA sequence: TGTGCCAGCAGTCCCAGTCTCTCTGGAAACACCATATATTTT.

The chain carries TRBV25-1 and TRBJ2-5, with D possibly being TRBD1 (5 bases). CDR1 and CDR2 (germline): MGHDK, SYGVNS. Trimming took 7 bases from V and 2 from J, leaving 14 bases between them. CDR3 length equals 14 residues. CDR3 residues: CASKKGASQETQYF. For the CDR3, the DNA is TGTGCCAGCAAGAAAGGGGCGAGTCAAGAGACCCAGTACTTC.

Concerning this clone itself: Other DNA sequences within the sample encode an identical CDR3. V and J are TRBV7-9 and TRBJ2-1; D is uncertain. The germline V gene has CDR1 SEHNR and CDR2 FQNEAQ (reference sequence). The CDR3 has 13 residues. Trimming left V 1 base short and J 5 bases short, with 6 bases between. CDR3 residues: CASSLVLDNEQFF. DNA for the CDR3: TGTGCCAGCAGCTTAGTCTTGGACAATGAGCAGTTCTTC.

This chain connects TRBV10-3 to TRBJ2-7; D gene ambiguous. The V end was cut by 6 bases, the J end by 0 bases, with 15 bases between. CDR1 and CDR2 from the germline V gene are ENHRY and SYGVKD. The CDR3 spans 15 residues. In DNA, the CDR3 is TGTGCCATCAGCACTCACACTGGTAGCTCCTACGAGCAGTACTTC. Residues: CAISTHTGSSYEQYF.

The chain combines TRBV19 with TRBJ2-3, with D unresolved. Between the trimmed V and J ends, which lost 4 bases and 6 bases, there was a span of 14 bases. CDR3 length: 14 amino acids. CDR1 is LNHDA and CDR2 is SQIVND in the germline V gene (reference sequence). Here the CDR3 DNA reads TGTGCCAGTAGTACCAGTTCACAGTGGGATACGCAGTATTTT. Its translation is CASSTSSQWDTQYF.

This clone appeared once. The chain uses TRBV28 and TRBJ2-3, with D tentatively TRBD1 (5 bases). Germline loops: CDR1 MDHEN, CDR2 SYDVKM. The CDR3 is 17 residues long. Between the trimmed V and J ends, which lost 7 bases and 7 bases, there was a span of 27 bases. The DNA for the CDR3 is TGTGCCAGCACCCACAGGTCGGGCCGGATCGAGTCAAATACGCAGTATTTT. It encodes CASTHRSGRIESNTQYF. The full variable domain, rest sourced from reference TRBV28 and TRBJ2-3, is DVKVTQSSRYLVKRTGEKVFLECVQDMDHENMFWYRQDPGLGLRLIYFSYDVKMKEKGDIPEGYSVSREKKERFSLILESASTNQTSMYLCASTHRSGRIESNTQYFGPGTRLTVL.

This rearrangement joins TRBV9 to TRBJ2-1, with D unclear. Per the germline V gene, CDR1 is SGDLS and CDR2 is YYNGEE. The V gene lost 4 bases and the J gene lost 9 bases, with 17 bases spanning the gap. The CDR3 is 14 residues long. The CDR3 coding sequence is TGTGCCAGCAGCAACCGGGCCGTCCACGTTGAGCAGTTCTTC. Its translation: CASSNRAVHVEQFF.